The T cell receptor beta chain under discussion was sequenced for a study of response to subunit inactivated influenza vaccine. Findings of the study overall: Each seasonal influenza vaccination recruits few new T cells, the authors suggested.

Unmatched junction bases numbered 9, after V lost 5 bases and J lost 12 bases. CDR3 size: 12 residues. CDR1 is SEHNR, CDR2 FQNEAQ, per germline (reference sequence). Via MiXCR, TCRdb re-called the RT-PCR reads, giving one row per CDR3 protein. The sample carries 500,000 to 600,000 distinct CDR3 sequences, 7.6% recorded once. This clonotype was seen only a few times. What it recognizes is unknown. This receptor was taken from a man between 50 and 75 years old who received an inactivated influenza vaccine. Sequences were derived from PBMCs from blood, sampled approximately 25 months after vaccination. The chain is built from TRBV7-9 and TRBJ2-5, with 7 bases lining up with TRBD1. Written as DNA, the CDR3 is TGTGCCAGCAGCACCAACAGGGGTTTCAAGTACTTC. It is translated as CASSTNRGFKYF.